The 2 T cell receptor beta chains below all came from one sample that was sequenced in a study of T cell responses to AZD1222 COVID-19 vaccine. TCRdb's table, derived via immunoSEQ multiplex PCR, lists solely in-frame clones and lacks some. The sample shows around 150,000 clones, and about 2.2% sits with its ten largest clones. The source material was peripheral blood. The receptor set was obtained from an adult in good health.

V is TRBV3-1 (or the pseudogene TRBV3-2) and J is TRBJ2-1; 14 positions match TRBD2. The CDR3 is 14 amino acids. Trimming cost V 1 base and J 16 bases; bases outside gene matches: 6. Germline CDR1 is LGHDT and CDR2 is YNNKEL (reference sequence). The CDR3 loop reads CASSQGGLAGAHFF. DNA for the CDR3: TGTGCCAGCAGCCAAGGGGGACTAGCGGGGGCCCACTTCTTC.

The chain is built from TRBV28 and TRBJ1-3, with D hard to call. The germline V gene has CDR1 MDHEN and CDR2 SYDVKM. V was pared by 7 bases and J by 1 base, with 8 bases between. CDR3 size: 13 residues. The CDR3 reads CASIRGSGNTIYF. As DNA, the CDR3 is TGTGCCAGCATACGGGGTTCTGGAAACACCATATATTTT.